This is a list of T cell receptor beta chains from one sample in a study of breast tumors, draining lymph nodes, adjacent tissues. Using its own MiXCR run on the multiplex PCR reads, TCRdb lists one record per CDR3 protein. Among tens of thousands of distinct CDR3 sequences, more than 20% were seen once, and the ten largest hold 7.5% to 9.5%. Sequences were obtained from breast tumor tissue. The receptors come from a female donor with breast cancer. Some clones in this sample may be carry-over from other donors' samples. The CDR3 runs from the conserved cysteine through the conserved F or W. The D gene is left open where the match is weak. Clone size is given for some rows only: seen once, a few or many times, or a class if the clone is expanded.

NA | TRBJ1-1 | TRBV4-2 | NA | TGTGCCAGCAGCCACTTGGGGGCGACAATGAACACTGAAGCTTTCTTT | CASSHLGATMNTEAFF
few | TRBJ2-2 | TRBV3-1 | NA | TGTGCCAGCAGCCGACGGTTCGGGGGCGGGGAGCTGTTTTTT | CASSRRFGGGELFF
many | TRBJ1-5 | TRBV20-1 | TRBD1 | TGCAGCGCGGGGACAGCGTATAGCAATCAGCCCCAGCATTTT | CSAGTAYSNQPQHF
many | TRBJ2-2 | TRBV14 | TRBD1 | TGTGCCAGCAGCCACGGGACAGGGGGCCAGACTGGCACCGGGGAGCTGTTTTTT | CASSHGTGGQTGTGELFF
many | TRBJ1-2 | TRBV6-5 | TRBD1 | TGTGCCAGCAGTTCCCCAGGGGGTAGATTGGAGGGCTACACCTTC | CASSSPGGRLEGYTF
many | TRBJ2-6 | TRBV4-1 | NA | TGCGCCAGCAGCCAAGTTCCCTCTGGGGCCAACGTCCTGACTTTC | CASSQVPSGANVLTF
NA | TRBJ2-4 | TRBV20-1 | NA | TGCAGTGCTAGATATTTTGGGGCTGGAAAAAACATTCAGTACTTC | CSARYFGAGKNIQYF
NA | TRBJ2-1 | TRBV5-1 | NA | TGCGCCAGCAGCCCAAACAGGCTAGATTACTACAATGAGCAGTTCTTC | CASSPNRLDYYNEQFF
few | TRBJ2-3 | TRBV5-1 | TRBD2 | TGCGCCAGCAGCCACCAGGGAGGGGCCACAGATACGCAGTATTTT | CASSHQGGATDTQYF
NA | TRBJ1-2 | TRBV6-5 | NA | TGTGCCAGCAGTTACGGTCAGGGCCGGGGTGTCTATGGCTACACCTTC | CASSYGQGRGVYGYTF
once | TRBJ1-1 | TRBV13 | NA | TGTGCCAGCAGCCCGCCGACAGGCGCCTCGGAAGCTTTCTTT | CASSPPTGASEAFF
NA | TRBJ2-1 | TRBV20-1 | TRBD2 | TGCAGTGCCCCGTCACCCGGGACTAGCAGGAATGAGCAGTTCTTC | CSAPSPGTSRNEQFF
many | TRBJ1-2 | TRBV20-1 | TRBD1 | TGCAGTGCTAGAGATCCAGGGGGAAAAGTCGGTGGCTACACCTTC | CSARDPGGKVGGYTF
many | TRBJ2-7 | TRBV5-4 | TRBD1 | TGTGCCAGCAGCTACGGGACAGGGGCTTCCTACGAGCAGTACTTC | CASSYGTGASYEQYF
many | TRBJ2-1 | TRBV7-6 | TRBD2 | TGTGCCAGCAGGACTAGCGGGGGGGCTTACAATGAGCAGTTCTTC | CASRTSGGAYNEQFF
NA | TRBJ1-1 | TRBV3-1 | NA | TGTGCCAGCAGCCGCCTAGACAAGGTCACTGAAGCTTTCTTT | CASSRLDKVTEAFF
medium-sized | TRBJ2-3 | TRBV24-1 | TRBD2 | TGTGCCACCAGTGATTTTACTAGCGGGGTGGAGTATAGCACAGATACGCAGTATTTT | CATSDFTSGVEYSTDTQYF
few | TRBJ2-1 | TRBV19 | NA | TGTGCCAGTAGTAGATATGAGGTTGGCAATGAGCAGTTCTTC | CASSRYEVGNEQFF
many | TRBJ1-3 | TRBV6-1 | TRBD1 | TGTGCCAGCCGGGACAGGGCCCTAATTAGCTCTGGAAACACCATATATTTT | CASRDRALISSGNTIYF
many | TRBJ1-4 | TRBV4-2 | TRBD1 | TGTGCCAGCAGCCAGCAGGGGGCGGGCGAAAAACTGTTTTTT | CASSQQGAGEKLFF
few | TRBJ2-6 | TRBV9 | NA | TGTGCCAGCAGCGTAGTTGCAGTCTCTGGGGCCAACGTCCTGACTTTC | CASSVVAVSGANVLTF
many | TRBJ1-4 | TRBV10-3 | NA | TGTGCCATCAGTGAGCCGGGAAGGGGAGCTGAAAAACTGTTTTTT | CAISEPGRGAEKLFF